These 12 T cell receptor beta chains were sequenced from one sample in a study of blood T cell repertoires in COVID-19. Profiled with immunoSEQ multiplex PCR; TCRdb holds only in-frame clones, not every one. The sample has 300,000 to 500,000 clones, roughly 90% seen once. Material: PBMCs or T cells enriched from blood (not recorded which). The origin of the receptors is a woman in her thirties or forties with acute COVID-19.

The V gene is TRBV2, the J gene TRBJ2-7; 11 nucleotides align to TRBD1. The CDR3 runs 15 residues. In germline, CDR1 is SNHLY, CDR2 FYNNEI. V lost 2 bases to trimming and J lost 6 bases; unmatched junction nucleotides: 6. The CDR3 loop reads CASSERGQGASEQYF. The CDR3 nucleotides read TGTGCCAGCAGTGAAAGAGGACAGGGGGCATCCGAGCAGTACTTC.

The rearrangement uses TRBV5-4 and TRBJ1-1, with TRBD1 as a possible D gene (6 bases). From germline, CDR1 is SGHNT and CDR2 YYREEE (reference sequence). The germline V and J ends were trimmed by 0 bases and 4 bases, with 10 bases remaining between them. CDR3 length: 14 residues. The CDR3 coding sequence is TGTGCCAGCAGCTTGGCAGGGGCCGGCACTGAAGCTTTCTTT. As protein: CASSLAGAGTEAFF.

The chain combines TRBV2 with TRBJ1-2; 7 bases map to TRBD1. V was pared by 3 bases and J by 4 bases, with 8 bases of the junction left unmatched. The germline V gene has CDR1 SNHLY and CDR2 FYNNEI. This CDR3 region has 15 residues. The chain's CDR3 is CASSDYDRDGYGYTF. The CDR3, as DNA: TGTGCCAGCAGTGATTACGACAGGGATGGCTATGGCTACACCTTC.

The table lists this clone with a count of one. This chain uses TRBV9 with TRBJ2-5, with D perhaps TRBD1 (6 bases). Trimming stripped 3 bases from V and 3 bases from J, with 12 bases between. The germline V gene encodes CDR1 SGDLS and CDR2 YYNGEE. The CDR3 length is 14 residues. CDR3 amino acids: CASSAQQGKETQYF. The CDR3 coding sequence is TGTGCCAGCAGCGCACAACAGGGAAAAGAGACCCAGTACTTC.

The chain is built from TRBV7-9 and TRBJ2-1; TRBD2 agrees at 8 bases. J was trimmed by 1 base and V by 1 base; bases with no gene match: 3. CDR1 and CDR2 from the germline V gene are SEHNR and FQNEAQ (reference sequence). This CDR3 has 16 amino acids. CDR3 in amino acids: CASSLVPGGSYNEQFF. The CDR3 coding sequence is TGTGCCAGCAGCTTAGTTCCGGGGGGGTCCTACAATGAGCAGTTCTTC.

CDR3 region: CAISEEPGLAGVYEQYF. CDR3 bases: TGTGCCATCAGTGAGGAACCGGGACTAGCGGGGGTATACGAGCAGTACTTC. The chain combines TRBV10-3 with TRBJ2-7; 14 nucleotides align to TRBD2. The CDR3 spans 17 residues. Germline CDR1 and CDR2: ENHRY and SYGVKD. J was trimmed by 4 bases and V by 2 bases; bases with no gene match: 7.

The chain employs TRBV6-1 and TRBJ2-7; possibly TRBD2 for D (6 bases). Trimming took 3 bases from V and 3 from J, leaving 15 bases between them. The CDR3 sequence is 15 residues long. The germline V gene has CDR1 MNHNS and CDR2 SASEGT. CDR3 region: CASSEMVGGVYEQYF. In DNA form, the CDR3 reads TGTGCCAGCAGTGAGATGGTCGGGGGAGTCTACGAGCAGTACTTC.

CDR3 protein: CASSQTVNEKLFF. CDR3 coding DNA: TGTGCCAGCAGCCAAACAGTTAATGAAAAACTGTTTTTT. The chain employs TRBV12-3 or TRBV12-4 and TRBJ1-4; no definite D call. CDR3 length equals 13 residues. The germline V and J ends were trimmed by 6 bases and 4 bases, with 9 bases remaining between them.

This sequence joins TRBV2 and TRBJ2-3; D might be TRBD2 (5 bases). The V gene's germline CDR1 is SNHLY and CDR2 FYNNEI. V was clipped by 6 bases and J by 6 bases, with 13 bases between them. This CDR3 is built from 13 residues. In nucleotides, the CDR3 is TGTGCCAGCAGCGTAAATACTAGGGATACGCAGTATTTT. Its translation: CASSVNTRDTQYF.

The CDR3 region is CASSLSGGPQETQYF. CDR3 bases: TGTGCCAGCAGCTTGAGCGGGGGGCCTCAAGAGACCCAGTACTTC. The V gene is TRBV5-8, the J gene TRBJ2-5; TRBD2 aligns across 9 bases. This CDR3 has 15 residues. In germline, CDR1 is SGHTS, CDR2 YDEGEE. Trimming at V came to 1 base and at J to 2 bases, leaving 3 bases not matched to a gene.

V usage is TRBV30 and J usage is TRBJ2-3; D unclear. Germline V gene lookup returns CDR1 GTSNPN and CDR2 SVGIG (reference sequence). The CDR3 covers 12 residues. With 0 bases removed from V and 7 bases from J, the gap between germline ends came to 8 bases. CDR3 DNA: TGTGCCTGGAGTGTAACTGTACATACGCAGTATTTT. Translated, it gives CAWSVTVHTQYF.

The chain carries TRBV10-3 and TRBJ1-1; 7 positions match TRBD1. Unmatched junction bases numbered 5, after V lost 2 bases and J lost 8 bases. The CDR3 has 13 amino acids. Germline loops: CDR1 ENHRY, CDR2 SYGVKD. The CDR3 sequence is CAISEGDSREAFF. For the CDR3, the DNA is TGTGCCATCAGTGAGGGGGACAGCAGGGAAGCTTTCTTT.